The next 11 T cell receptor beta chains were all read from a single sample in a study of T cells after yellow fever vaccination. TCRdb ran MiXCR on the 5' RACE reads and lists one entry per CDR3 protein. The table includes 300,000 to 350,000 distinct CDR3 sequences, 4% detected once. Material: PBMCs, obtained 5 days after the yellow fever booster vaccination. The receptors were sampled from a man younger than 35 who received the YFV17D yellow fever vaccine.

The chain uses TRBV10-2 and TRBJ2-5; D perhaps matches TRBD1 (6 bases). The CDR3 runs to 15 residues. Trimming stripped 10 bases from V and 0 bases from J, with 18 bases between. CDR1 and CDR2 (germline): WSHSY, SAAADI. The CDR3 protein is CATGSGRGYQETQYF. CDR3 sequence (DNA): TGCGCCACCGGAAGTGGCAGGGGTTACCAAGAGACCCAGTACTTC.

This clonotype was counted many times. This rearrangement joins TRBV28 to TRBJ2-7; 9 bases match TRBD2. The CDR3 extends over 15 amino acids. Germline lookup yields CDR1 MDHEN and CDR2 SYDVKM. V was clipped by 4 bases and J by 4 bases; unmatched bases: 8. In DNA, the CDR3 is TGTGCCAGCAGTTCCAACGGACTAGCGCATTACGAGCAGTACGTC. It is translated as CASSSNGLAHYEQYV.

The rearrangement links TRBV7-3 to TRBJ2-3, with 10 bases matching TRBD2. This CDR3 is 18 amino acids long. With V trimmed by 1 base and J by 5 bases, 12 bases remained unmatched. Germline assignment: CDR1 SGHTA and CDR2 FQGTGA. The CDR3: CASSLRGISGGAKDTQYF. CDR3 nucleotide sequence: TGTGCCAGCAGCTTAAGGGGAATCAGCGGGGGGGCCAAAGATACGCAGTATTTT.

The table lists this clonotype with many counts. This sequence joins TRBV7-6 and TRBJ2-2; 8 bases map to TRBD2. V was pared by 5 bases and J by 2 bases, with 7 bases of the junction left unmatched. Looked up from germline, CDR1 is SGHVS and CDR2 is FNYEAQ. The CDR3 loop spans 16 amino acids. The CDR3 coding sequence is TGTGCCAGCAGCCGGCCGGGGGGGGTTAACACCGGGGAGCTGTTTTTT. Translated: CASSRPGGVNTGELFF.

This chain joins TRBV4-1 and TRBJ2-7, with a possible D match to TRBD2 (5 bases). This CDR3 has 17 amino acids. The germline V and J ends were trimmed by 1 base and 2 bases, with 18 bases remaining between them. Per germline, CDR1 MGHRA and CDR2 YSYEKL. The CDR3 coding sequence is TGCGCCAGCAGCCAAGCCCGCGGAGGAGCCCCCCCCTACGAGCAGTACTTC. Its protein is CASSQARGGAPPYEQYF.

This clonotype was detected only a few times. The V gene is TRBV11-3, the J gene TRBJ2-2; TRBD1 aligns across 8 bases. CDR1 is SGHNT and CDR2 is YENEEA in the germline V gene. The CDR3 runs 16 residues. Unmatched junction bases numbered 12, after V lost 6 bases and J lost 6 bases. The CDR3 sequence is CASRKFDRGNAGELFF. The CDR3 bases are TGTGCCAGCAGAAAATTCGACAGGGGAAACGCCGGGGAGCTGTTTTTT.

This chain uses TRBV7-2 with TRBJ1-2, with a possible D match to TRBD1 (5 bases). Germline loops: CDR1 SGHTA, CDR2 FQGNSA. The CDR3 totals 13 residues. V was trimmed by 4 bases and J by 7 bases, leaving 13 bases between them. CDR3 region: CASSSGPEGGYTF. The CDR3 bases are TGTGCCAGCAGCTCGGGACCGGAGGGTGGCTACACCTTC.

This clonotype was seen at least ten times. The chain employs TRBV5-1 and TRBJ2-3; D gene uncertain. The CDR3 is 13 residues long. The V end lost 0 bases, the J end lost 4 bases, and 6 bases lay between the germline ends. The germline V gene has CDR1 SGHRS and CDR2 YFSETQ. Written as DNA, the CDR3 is TGCGCCAGCAGCTTGGCTCTGGCAGATACGCAGTATTTT. The encoded protein is CASSLALADTQYF.

The J gene is TRBJ1-4, the V gene TRBV20-1; D gene uncertain. The V gene's germline CDR1 is DFQATT and CDR2 SNEGSKA (reference sequence). V dropped 6 bases and J dropped 5 bases, with 16 bases sitting between them. The CDR3 loop spans 14 amino acids. CDR3 sequence: CSAYTGTTNEKLFF. CDR3 nucleotides: TGCAGTGCCTATACTGGAACTACGAATGAAAAACTGTTTTTT.

This clonotype was counted ten times or more. In DNA, the CDR3 is TGTGCCAGCAGCACCCGGGAGACCCAGTACTTC. Translation gives CASSTRETQYF. The chain uses TRBV11-1 and TRBJ2-5; D gene uncertain. Germline V lookup: CDR1 SGHAT, CDR2 FQDESV (reference sequence). The CDR3 contains 11 residues. Trimming took off 5 bases at V and 5 bases at J, with 6 bases between the two ends.

The CDR3 region is CATSRDRGRMSGELFF. CDR3 DNA sequence: TGTGCCACCAGCAGAGATCGAGGGAGAATGTCCGGGGAGCTGTTTTTT. This sequence joins TRBV15 and TRBJ2-2; D is perhaps TRBD2 (5 bases). The ends were cut back, 0 bases at V and 6 bases at J, with 14 bases in the middle. Germline values: CDR1 LNHNV, CDR2 YYDKDF (reference sequence). The CDR3 sequence is 16 residues long. Full variable domain (missing parts from reference TRBV15 and TRBJ2-2): DAMVIQNPRYQVTQFGKPVTLSCSQTLNHNVMYWYQQKSSQAPKLLFHYYDKDFNNEADTPDNFQSRRPNTSFCFLDIRSPGLGDTAMYLCATSRDRGRMSGELFFGEGSRLTVL.